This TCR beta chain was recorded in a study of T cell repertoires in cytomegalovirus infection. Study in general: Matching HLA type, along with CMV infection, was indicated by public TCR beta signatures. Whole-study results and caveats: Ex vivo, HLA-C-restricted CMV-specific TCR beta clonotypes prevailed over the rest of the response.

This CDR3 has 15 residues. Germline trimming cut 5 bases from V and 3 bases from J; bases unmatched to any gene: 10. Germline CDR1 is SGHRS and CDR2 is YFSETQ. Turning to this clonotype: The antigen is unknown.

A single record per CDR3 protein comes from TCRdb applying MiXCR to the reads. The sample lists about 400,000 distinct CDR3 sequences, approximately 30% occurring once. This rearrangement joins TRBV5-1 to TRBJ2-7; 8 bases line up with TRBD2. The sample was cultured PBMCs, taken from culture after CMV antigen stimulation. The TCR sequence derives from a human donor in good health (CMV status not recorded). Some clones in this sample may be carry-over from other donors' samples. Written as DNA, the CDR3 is TGCGCCAGCAGGCTCTTAGCGGGGCCGAGCTACGAGCAGTACTTC. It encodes CASRLLAGPSYEQYF.